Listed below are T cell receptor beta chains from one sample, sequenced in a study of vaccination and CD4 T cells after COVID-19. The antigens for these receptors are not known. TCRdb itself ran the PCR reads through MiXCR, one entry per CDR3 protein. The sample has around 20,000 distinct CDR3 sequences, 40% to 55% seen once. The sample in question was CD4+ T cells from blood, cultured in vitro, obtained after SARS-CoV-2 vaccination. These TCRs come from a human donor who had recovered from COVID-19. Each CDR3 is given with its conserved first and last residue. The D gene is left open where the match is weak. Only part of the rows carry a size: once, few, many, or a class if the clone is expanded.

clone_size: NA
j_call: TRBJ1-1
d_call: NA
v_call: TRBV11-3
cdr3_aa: CASSLVKGKNTEAFF
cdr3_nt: TGTGCCAGCAGCTTAGTTAAGGGGAAGAACACTGAAGCTTTCTTT

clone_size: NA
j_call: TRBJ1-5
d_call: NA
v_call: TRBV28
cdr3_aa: CASSLSSSQHF
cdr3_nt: TGTGCCAGCAGTTTATCGTCCTCCCAGCATTTT

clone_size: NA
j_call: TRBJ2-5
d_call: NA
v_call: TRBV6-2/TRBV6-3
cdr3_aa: CASQSTLEETQYF
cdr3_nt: TGTGCCAGCCAATCAACATTGGAAGAGACCCAGTACTTC

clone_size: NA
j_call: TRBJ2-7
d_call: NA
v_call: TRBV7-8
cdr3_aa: CASSSSPTSSYEQYF
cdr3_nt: TGTGCCAGCAGCTCCTCACCGACTAGTTCCTACGAGCAGTACTTC

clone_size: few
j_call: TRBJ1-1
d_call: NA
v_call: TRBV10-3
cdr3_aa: CAISLTSWGFRDTEAFF
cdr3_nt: TGTGCCATCAGCCTCACCTCTTGGGGTTTTCGTGACACTGAAGCTTTCTTT

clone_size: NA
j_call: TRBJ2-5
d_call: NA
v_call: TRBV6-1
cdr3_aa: CASSEWGGQTPRETQYF
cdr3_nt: TGTGCCAGCAGTGAATGGGGGGGGCAAACCCCCCGGGAGACCCAGTACTTC

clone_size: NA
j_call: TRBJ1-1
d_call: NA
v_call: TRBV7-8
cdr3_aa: CASSSTSPQRGLNTEAFF
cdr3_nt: TGTGCCAGCAGCTCAACCTCCCCCCAACGGGGGTTGAACACTGAAGCTTTCTTT

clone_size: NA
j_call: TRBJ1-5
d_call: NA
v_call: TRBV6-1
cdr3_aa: CASSKQGLYQPQHF
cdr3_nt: TGTGCCAGCAGTAAACAGGGACTCTATCAGCCCCAGCATTTT

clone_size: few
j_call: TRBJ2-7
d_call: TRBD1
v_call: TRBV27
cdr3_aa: CASNSDRGPIEQYF
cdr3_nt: TGTGCCAGCAACTCTGACAGGGGGCCCATCGAGCAGTACTTC

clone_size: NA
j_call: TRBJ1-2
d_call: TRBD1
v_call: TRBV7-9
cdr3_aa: CASSLVDRASGYTF
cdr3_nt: TGTGCCAGCAGCTTGGTGGACAGGGCGTCTGGCTACACCTTC

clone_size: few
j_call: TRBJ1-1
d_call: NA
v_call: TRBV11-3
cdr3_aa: CASSPGGGTEAFF
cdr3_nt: TGTGCCAGCAGCCCGGGGGGGGGGACTGAAGCTTTCTTT

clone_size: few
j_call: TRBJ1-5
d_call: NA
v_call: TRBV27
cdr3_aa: CASSPYRAGVVDQPQHF
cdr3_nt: TGTGCCAGCAGTCCGTACAGGGCGGGGGTAGTGGATCAGCCCCAGCATTTT

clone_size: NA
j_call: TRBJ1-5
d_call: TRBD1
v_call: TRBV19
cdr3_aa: CASKGLGQGLSNQPQHF
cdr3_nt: TGTGCCAGTAAGGGCTTGGGACAGGGGTTGAGCAATCAGCCCCAGCATTTT

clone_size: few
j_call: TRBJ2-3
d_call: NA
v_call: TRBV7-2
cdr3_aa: CASSPIDTQYF
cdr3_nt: TGTGCCAGCAGCCCCATAGATACGCAGTATTTT

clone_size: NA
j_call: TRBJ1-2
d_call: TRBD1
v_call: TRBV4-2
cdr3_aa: CASSQDKTGYLGYTF
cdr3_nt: TGTGCCAGCAGCCAAGACAAGACAGGGTATTTGGGCTACACCTTC

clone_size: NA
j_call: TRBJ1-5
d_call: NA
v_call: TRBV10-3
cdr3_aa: CAISESIGGGFGQPQHF
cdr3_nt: TGTGCCATCAGTGAGTCAATAGGAGGGGGTTTTGGTCAGCCCCAGCATTTT

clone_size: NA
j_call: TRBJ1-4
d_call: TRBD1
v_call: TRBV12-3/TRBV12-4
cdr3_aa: CASSWGQGGQLFF
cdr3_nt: TGTGCCAGCAGTTGGGGACAGGGTGGACAACTGTTTTTT

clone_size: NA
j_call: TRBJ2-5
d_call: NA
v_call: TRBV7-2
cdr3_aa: CASSFEGGQETQYF
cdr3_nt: TGTGCCAGCAGCTTCGAAGGGGGGCAAGAGACCCAGTACTTC

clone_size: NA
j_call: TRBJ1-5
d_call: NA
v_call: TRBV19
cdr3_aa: CASSISRGYGQPQHF
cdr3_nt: TGTGCCAGTAGTATTTCGAGGGGTTACGGGCAGCCCCAGCATTTT

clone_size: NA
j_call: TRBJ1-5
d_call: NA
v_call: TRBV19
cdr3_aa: CASSLVSNQPQHF
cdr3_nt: TGTGCCAGTAGTCTCGTTAGCAATCAGCCCCAGCATTTT

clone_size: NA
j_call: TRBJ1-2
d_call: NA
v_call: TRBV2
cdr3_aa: CASSDRAATYGYTF
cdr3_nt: TGTGCCAGCAGTGATAGGGCGGCCACCTATGGCTACACCTTC

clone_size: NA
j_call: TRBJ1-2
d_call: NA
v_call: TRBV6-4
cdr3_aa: CASSDGDDGYTF
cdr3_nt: TGTGCCAGCAGTGACGGGGACGATGGCTACACCTTC

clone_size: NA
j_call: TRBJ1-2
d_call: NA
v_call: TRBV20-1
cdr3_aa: CSARAAPGYYGYTF
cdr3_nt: TGCAGTGCTAGAGCCGCACCCGGGTACTATGGCTACACCTTC

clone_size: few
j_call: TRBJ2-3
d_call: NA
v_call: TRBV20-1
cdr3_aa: CSARYGDPSTDTQYF
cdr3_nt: TGCAGTGCCCGATATGGGGATCCTAGCACAGATACGCAGTATTTT

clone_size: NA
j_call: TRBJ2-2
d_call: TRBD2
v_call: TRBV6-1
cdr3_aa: CASSAQLAGDNGELFF
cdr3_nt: TGTGCCAGCAGTGCTCAACTAGCGGGAGATAACGGGGAGCTGTTTTTT

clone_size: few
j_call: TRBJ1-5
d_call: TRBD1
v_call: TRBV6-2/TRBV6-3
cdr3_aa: CASSPHLGQGSNQPQHF
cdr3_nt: TGTGCCAGCAGTCCCCACTTGGGACAGGGGAGCAATCAGCCCCAGCATTTT

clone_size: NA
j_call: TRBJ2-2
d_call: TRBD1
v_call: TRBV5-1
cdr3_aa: CASSLTGGKGTGELFF
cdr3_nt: TGCGCCAGCAGCTTGACAGGGGGCAAGGGCACCGGGGAGCTGTTTTTT

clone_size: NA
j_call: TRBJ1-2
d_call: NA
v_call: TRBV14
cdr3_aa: CASSRLEKEGYTF
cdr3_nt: TGTGCCAGCAGCCGCCTTGAAAAAGAGGGCTACACCTTC

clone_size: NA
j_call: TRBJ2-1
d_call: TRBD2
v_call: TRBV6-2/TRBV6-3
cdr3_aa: CASSFPPLAGALGLNEQFF
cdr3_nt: TGTGCCAGCAGTTTCCCCCCCTTAGCGGGAGCCCTTGGGCTCAATGAGCAGTTCTTC

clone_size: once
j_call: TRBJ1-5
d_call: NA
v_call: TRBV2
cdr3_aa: CASSYSGGGGQPQHF
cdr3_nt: TGTGCCAGCAGTTATTCTGGAGGGGGAGGACAGCCCCAGCATTTT

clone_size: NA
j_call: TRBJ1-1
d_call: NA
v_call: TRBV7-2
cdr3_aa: CASSQVTGNTEAFF
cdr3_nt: TGCGCCAGCAGCCAAGTGACAGGGAACACTGAAGCTTTCTTT

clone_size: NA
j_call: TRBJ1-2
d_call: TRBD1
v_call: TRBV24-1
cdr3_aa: CATSDAGTGERGYTF
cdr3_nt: TGTGCCACCAGTGACGCCGGGACAGGGGAACGTGGCTACACCTTC

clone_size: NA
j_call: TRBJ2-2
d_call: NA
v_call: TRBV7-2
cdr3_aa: CASSPLNPGLGSAGELFF
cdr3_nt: TGTGCCAGCAGCCCACTTAATCCCGGACTTGGGTCCGCCGGGGAGCTGTTTTTT

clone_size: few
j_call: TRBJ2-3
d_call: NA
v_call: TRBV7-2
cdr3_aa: CASSLAGHPTDTQYF
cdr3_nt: TGTGCCAGCAGCTTAGCAGGGCATCCTACAGATACGCAGTATTTT

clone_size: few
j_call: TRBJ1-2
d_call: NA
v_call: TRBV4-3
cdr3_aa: CASSQDVLDSYGYTF
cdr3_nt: TGCGCCAGCAGCCAAGATGTTTTGGACAGCTATGGCTACACCTTC

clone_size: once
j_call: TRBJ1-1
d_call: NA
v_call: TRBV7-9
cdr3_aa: CASSLAESGPRAEAFF
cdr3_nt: TGTGCCAGCAGCTTAGCAGAATCAGGCCCCAGGGCTGAAGCTTTCTTT

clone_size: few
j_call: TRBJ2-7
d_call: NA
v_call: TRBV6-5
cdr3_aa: CASSYVRTTTYEQYF
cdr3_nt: TGTGCCAGCAGTTACGTCCGGACTACTACCTACGAGCAGTACTTC

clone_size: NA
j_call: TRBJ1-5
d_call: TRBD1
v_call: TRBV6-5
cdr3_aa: CASSSYQGAQNQPQHF
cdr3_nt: TGTGCCAGCAGTTCTTACCAGGGGGCGCAGAATCAGCCCCAGCATTTT

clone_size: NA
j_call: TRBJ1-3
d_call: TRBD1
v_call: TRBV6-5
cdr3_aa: CASSLDREAGNTIYF
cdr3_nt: TGTGCCAGCAGTTTAGACAGGGAGGCTGGAAACACCATATATTTT

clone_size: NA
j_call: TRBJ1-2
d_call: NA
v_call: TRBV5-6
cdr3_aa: CASSQIPGHYGYTF
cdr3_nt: TGTGCCAGCAGCCAAATACCGGGACACTATGGCTACACCTTC

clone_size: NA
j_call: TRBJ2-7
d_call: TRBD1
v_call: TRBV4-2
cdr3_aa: CASSPGQGKGSYEQYF
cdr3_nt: TGTGCCAGCAGCCCTGGACAGGGGAAGGGCTCCTACGAGCAGTACTTC

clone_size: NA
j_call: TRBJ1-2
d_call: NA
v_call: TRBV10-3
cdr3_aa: CAISEIGGVGYTF
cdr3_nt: TGTGCCATCAGTGAAATAGGGGGGGTTGGCTACACCTTC

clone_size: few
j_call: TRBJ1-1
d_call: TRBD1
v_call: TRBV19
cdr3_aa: CASSAHGTVNTEAFF
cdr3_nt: TGTGCCAGTAGTGCCCACGGGACAGTTAACACTGAAGCTTTCTTT

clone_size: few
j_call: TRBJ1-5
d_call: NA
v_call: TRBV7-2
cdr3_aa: CASSQDAGSNQPQHF
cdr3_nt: TGTGCCAGCAGCCAGGACGCTGGCTCCAATCAGCCCCAGCATTTT